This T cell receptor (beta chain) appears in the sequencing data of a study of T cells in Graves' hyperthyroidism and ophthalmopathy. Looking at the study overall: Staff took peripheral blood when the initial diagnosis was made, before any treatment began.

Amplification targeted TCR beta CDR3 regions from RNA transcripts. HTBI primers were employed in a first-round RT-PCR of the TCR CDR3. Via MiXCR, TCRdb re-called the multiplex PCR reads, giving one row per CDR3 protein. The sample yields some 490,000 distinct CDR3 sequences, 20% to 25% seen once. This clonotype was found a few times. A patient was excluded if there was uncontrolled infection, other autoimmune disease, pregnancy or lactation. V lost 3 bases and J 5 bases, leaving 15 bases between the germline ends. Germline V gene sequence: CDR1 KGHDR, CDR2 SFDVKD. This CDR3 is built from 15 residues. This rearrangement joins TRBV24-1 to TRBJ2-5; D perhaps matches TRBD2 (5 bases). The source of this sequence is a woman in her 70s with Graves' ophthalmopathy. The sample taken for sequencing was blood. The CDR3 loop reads CATSDPGLSTETQYF. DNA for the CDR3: TGTGCCACCAGTGATCCCGGACTGAGCACGGAGACCCAGTACTTC.